This entry describes one T cell receptor beta chain. This table comes from immunoSEQ multiplex PCR, and its TCRdb copy is limited to in-frame clones, with some not included. This table holds approximately 450,000 clones, around nine tenths found once. Trimming cost V 5 bases and J 6 bases; bases outside gene matches: 6. Germline lookup yields CDR1 SGHVS and CDR2 FNYEAQ. This CDR3 spans 13 amino acids. The record originates from a study of blood T cell repertoires in COVID-19. Study-level background: Both acute and convalescent COVID-19 samples were obtained from the United States, Italy and Spain.

The chain carries TRBV7-6 and TRBJ2-5; 7 nucleotides align to TRBD1. Material for sequencing was PBMCs or T cells enriched from blood (not recorded which). The TCR originated in a young woman with acute COVID-19. The CDR3 DNA reads TGTGCCAGCAGCCAAGGACAGGCCCAGACCCAGTACTTC. As protein: CASSQGQAQTQYF. Complete variable domain (other parts from reference TRBV7-6 and TRBJ2-5): GAGVSQSPRYKVTKRGQDVALRCDPISGHVSLYWYRQALGQGPEFLTYFNYEAQQDKSGLPNDRFSAERPEGSISTLTIQRTEQRDSAMYRCASSQGQAQTQYFGPGTRLLVL.